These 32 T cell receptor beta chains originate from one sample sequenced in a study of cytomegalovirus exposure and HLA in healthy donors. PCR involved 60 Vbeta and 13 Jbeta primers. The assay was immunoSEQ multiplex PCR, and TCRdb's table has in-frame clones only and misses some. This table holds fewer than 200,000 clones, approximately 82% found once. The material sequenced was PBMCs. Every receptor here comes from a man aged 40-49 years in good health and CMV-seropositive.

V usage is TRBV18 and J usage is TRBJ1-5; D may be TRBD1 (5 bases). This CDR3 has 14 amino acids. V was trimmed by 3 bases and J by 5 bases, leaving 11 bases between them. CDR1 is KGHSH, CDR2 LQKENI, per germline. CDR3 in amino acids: CASSPQGWDQPQHF. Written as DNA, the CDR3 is TGTGCCAGCTCACCTCAGGGATGGGATCAGCCCCAGCATTTT. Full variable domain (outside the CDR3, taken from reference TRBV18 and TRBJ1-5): NAGVMQNPRHLVRRRGQEARLRCSPMKGHSHVYWYRQLPEEGLKFMVYLQKENIIDESGMPKERFSAEFPKEGPSILRIQQVVRGDSAAYFCASSPQGWDQPQHFGDGTRLSIL.

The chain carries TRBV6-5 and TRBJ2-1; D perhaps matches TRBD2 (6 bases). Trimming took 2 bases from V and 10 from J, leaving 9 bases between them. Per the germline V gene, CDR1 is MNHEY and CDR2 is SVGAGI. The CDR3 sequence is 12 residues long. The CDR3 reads CASSYRAGEQFF. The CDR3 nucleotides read TGTGCCAGCAGTTACCGGGCGGGGGAGCAGTTCTTC.

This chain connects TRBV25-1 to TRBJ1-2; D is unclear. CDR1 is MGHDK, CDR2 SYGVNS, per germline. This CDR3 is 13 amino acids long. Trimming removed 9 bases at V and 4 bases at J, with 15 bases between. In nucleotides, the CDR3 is TGTGCCAGTAGCCACACGGGGTCCTATGGCTACACCTTC. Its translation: CASSHTGSYGYTF.

In DNA form, the CDR3 reads TGTGCCAGCAGTGTCGTCACAGCTCAAGAGACCCAGTACTTC. This sequence encodes CASSVVTAQETQYF. The J gene is TRBJ2-5, the V gene TRBV2, with D unresolved. Germline CDR1 SNHLY, CDR2 FYNNEI. The CDR3 is 14 residues long. Trimming left V 4 bases short and J 2 bases short, with 11 bases between.

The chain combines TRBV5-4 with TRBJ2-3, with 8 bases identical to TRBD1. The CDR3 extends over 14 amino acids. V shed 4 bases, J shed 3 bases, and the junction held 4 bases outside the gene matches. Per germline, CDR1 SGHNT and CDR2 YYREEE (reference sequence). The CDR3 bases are TGTGCCAGCAGCCAGAGGACAGGGACAGATACGCAGTATTTT. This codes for CASSQRTGTDTQYF.

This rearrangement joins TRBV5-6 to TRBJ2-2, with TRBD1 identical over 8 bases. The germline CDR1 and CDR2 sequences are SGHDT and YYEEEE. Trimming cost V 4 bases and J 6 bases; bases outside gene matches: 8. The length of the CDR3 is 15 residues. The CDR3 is CASSPRTGWPGELFF. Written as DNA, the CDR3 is TGTGCCAGCAGCCCCCGGACAGGGTGGCCCGGGGAGCTGTTTTTT.

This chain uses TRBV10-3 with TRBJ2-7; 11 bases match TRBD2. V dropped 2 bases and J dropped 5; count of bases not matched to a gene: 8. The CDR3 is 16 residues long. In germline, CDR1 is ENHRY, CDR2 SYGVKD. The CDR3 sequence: CAISELAGGGLHEQYF. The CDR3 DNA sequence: TGTGCCATCAGTGAGCTAGCGGGAGGAGGGTTGCACGAGCAGTACTTC.

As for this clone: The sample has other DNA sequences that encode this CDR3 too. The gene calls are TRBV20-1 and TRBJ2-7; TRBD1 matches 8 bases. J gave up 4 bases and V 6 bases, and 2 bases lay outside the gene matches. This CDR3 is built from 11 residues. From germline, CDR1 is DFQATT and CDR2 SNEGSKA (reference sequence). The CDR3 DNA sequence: TGCAGTGCGAGACAGGGGTACGAGCAGTACTTC. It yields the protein CSARQGYEQYF.

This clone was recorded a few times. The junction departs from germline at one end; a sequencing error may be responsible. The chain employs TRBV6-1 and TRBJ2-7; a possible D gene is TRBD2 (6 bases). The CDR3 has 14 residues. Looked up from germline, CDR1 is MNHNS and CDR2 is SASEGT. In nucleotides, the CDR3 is TGTGCCAGCAGTGGCGGGACCGTCTATGTCCAGGGTAACTTC. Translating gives CASSGGTVYVQGNF.

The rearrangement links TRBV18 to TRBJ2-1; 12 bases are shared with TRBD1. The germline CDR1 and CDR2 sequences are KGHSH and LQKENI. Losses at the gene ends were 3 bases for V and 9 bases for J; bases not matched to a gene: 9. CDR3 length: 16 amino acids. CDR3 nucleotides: TGTGCCAGCTCACCCCCCGGGACAGGGGGCTATACTGAGCAGTTCTTC. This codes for CASSPPGTGGYTEQFF. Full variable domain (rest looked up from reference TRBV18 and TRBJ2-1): NAGVMQNPRHLVRRRGQEARLRCSPMKGHSHVYWYRQLPEEGLKFMVYLQKENIIDESGMPKERFSAEFPKEGPSILRIQQVVRGDSAAYFCASSPPGTGGYTEQFFGPGTRLTVL.

The CDR3 loop is CASSTRQGPSTDTQYF. In DNA form, the CDR3 reads TGTGCCAGCAGCACGCGACAGGGACCGAGCACAGATACGCAGTATTTT. This chain joins TRBV4-2 and TRBJ2-3, with 7 positions matching TRBD1. The CDR3 covers 16 residues. From germline, CDR1 is LGHNA and CDR2 YNFKEQ. J gave up 0 bases and V 5 bases, and 8 bases lay outside the gene matches.

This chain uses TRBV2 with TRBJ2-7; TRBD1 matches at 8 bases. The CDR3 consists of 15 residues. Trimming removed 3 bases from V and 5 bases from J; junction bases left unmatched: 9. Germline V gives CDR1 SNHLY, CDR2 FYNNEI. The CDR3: CASSEFGQGWDEQYF. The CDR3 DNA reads TGTGCCAGCAGTGAGTTTGGACAGGGCTGGGACGAGCAGTACTTC. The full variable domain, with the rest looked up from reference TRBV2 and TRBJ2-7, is EPEVTQTPSHQVTQMGQEVILRCVPISNHLYFYWYRQILGQKVEFLVSFYNNEISEKSEIFDDQFSVERPDGSNFTLKIRSTKLEDSAMYFCASSEFGQGWDEQYFGPGTRLTVT.

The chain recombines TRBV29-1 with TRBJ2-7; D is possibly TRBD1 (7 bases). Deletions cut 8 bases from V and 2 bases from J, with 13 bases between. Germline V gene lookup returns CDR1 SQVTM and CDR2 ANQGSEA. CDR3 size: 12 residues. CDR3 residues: CSSGDSPYEQYF. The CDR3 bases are TGCAGCTCGGGGGACAGCCCCTACGAGCAGTACTTC.

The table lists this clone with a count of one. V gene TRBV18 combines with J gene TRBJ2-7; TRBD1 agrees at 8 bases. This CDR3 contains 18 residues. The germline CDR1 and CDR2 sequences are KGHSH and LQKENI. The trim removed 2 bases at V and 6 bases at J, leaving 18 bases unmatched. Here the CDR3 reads CASSPLLPQGAPVAEQYF. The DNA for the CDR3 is TGTGCCAGCTCACCATTATTACCGCAGGGGGCACCGGTGGCCGAGCAGTACTTC.

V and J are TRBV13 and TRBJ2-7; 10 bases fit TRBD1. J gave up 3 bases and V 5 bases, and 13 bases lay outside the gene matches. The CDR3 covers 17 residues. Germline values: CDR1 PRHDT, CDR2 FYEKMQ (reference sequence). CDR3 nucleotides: TGTGCCAGCAGCCCGGCCGGACAGGGGGGGACGCGCTACGAGCAGTACTTC. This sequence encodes CASSPAGQGGTRYEQYF. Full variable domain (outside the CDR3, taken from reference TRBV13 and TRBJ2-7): AAGVIQSPRHLIKEKRETATLKCYPIPRHDTVYWYQQGPGQDPQFLISFYEKMQSDKGSIPDRFSAQQFSDYHSELNMSSLELGDSALYFCASSPAGQGGTRYEQYFGPGTRLTVT.

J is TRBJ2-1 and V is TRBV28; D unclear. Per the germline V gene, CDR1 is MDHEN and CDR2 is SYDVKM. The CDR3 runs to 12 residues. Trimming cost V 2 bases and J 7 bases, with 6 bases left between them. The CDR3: CASSLVDNEQFF. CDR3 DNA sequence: TGTGCCAGCAGTTTAGTAGATAATGAGCAGTTCTTC.

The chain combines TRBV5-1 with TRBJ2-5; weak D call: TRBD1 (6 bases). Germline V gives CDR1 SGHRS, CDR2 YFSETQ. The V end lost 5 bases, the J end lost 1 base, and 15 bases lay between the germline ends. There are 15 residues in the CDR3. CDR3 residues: CASRYPRGFQETQYF. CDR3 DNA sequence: TGCGCCAGCAGATACCCCAGGGGCTTCCAAGAGACCCAGTACTTC.

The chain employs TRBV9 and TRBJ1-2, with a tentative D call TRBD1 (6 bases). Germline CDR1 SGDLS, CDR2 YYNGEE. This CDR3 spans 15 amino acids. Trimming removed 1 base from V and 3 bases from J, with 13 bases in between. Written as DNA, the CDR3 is TGTGCCAGCAGCGTACAGGGGTTTTCCGACTATGGCTACACCTTC. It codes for CASSVQGFSDYGYTF.

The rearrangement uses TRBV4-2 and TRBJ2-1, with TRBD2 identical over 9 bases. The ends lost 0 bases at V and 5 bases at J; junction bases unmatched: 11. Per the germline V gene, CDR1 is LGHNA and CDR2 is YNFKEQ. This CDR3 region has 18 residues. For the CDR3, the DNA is TGTGCCAGCAGCCAAGAACCTCCAAGGCTAGCGGGAAACAATGAGCAGTTCTTC. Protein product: CASSQEPPRLAGNNEQFF.

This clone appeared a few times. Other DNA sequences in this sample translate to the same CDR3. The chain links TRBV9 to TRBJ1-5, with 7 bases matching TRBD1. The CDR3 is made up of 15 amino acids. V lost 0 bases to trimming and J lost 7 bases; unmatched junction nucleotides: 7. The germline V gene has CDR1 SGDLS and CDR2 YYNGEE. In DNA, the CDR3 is TGTGCCAGCAGCGTAGGAGGGGGCGAAAACCAGCCCCAGCATTTT. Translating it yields CASSVGGGENQPQHF.

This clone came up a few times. Written as DNA, the CDR3 is TGTGCCAGCAATACCGGGACAGGGTCAAAAAAAACCCAGCATTTT. Translation: CASNTGTGSKKTQHF. The V and J genes are TRBV2 and TRBJ1-5; the match to TRBD1 covers 9 bases. In germline, CDR1 is SNHLY, CDR2 FYNNEI. The CDR3 runs to 15 residues. The V and J ends lost 7 bases and 11 bases, in that order; junction bases with no gene match: 15. The variable domain in full, completed from reference TRBV2 and TRBJ1-5, reads EPEVTQTPSHQVTQMGQEVILRCVPISNHLYFYWYRQILGQKVEFLVSFYNNEISEKSEIFDDQFSVERPDGSNFTLKIRSTKLEDSAMYFCASNTGTGSKKTQHFGDGTRLSIL.

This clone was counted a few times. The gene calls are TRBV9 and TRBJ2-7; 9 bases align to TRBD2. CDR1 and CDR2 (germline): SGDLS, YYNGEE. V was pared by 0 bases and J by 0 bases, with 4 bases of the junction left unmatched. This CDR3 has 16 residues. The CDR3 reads CASSVGSSGSSYEQYF. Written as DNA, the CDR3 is TGTGCCAGCAGCGTAGGGAGTAGCGGGAGCTCCTACGAGCAGTACTTC.

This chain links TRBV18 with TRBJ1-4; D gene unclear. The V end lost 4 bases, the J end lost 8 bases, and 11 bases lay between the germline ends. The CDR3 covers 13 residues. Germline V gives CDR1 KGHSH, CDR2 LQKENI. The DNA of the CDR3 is TGTGCCAGCTCACGAGGGATGGGGGAAAAACTGTTTTTT. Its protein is CASSRGMGEKLFF.

DNA of the CDR3: TGTGCCAGCAGTTCTCTTCCAGATACGCAGTATTTT. Translating it yields CASSSLPDTQYF. The chain recombines TRBV2 with TRBJ2-3; D uncertain. The CDR3 covers 12 residues. Germline V gene sequence: CDR1 SNHLY, CDR2 FYNNEI. The ends were cut back, 5 bases at V and 4 bases at J, with 7 bases in the middle.

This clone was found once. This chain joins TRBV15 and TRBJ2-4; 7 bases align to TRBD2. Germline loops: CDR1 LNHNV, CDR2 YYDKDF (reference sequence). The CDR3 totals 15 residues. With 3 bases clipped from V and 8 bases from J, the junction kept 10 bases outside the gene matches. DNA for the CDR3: TGTGCCACCAGCAGTCCTGGGGAGGGGTCGGACATTCAGTACTTC. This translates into CATSSPGEGSDIQYF.

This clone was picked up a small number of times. CDR3 sequence reads: CASSLGQGSPYTF. The CDR3 bases are TGCGCCAGCAGCTTGGGACAGGGTTCCCCCTACACCTTC. This chain connects TRBV5-1 to TRBJ1-2; 7 bases agree with TRBD1. The V gene's germline CDR1 is SGHRS and CDR2 YFSETQ. V shed 0 bases, J shed 10 bases, and the junction held 6 bases outside the gene matches. This CDR3 has 13 residues. Together with reference TRBV5-1 and TRBJ1-2, the CDR3 gives the full variable domain: KAGVTQTPRYLIKTRGQQVTLSCSPISGHRSVSWYQQTPGQGLQFLFEYFSETQRNKGNFPGRFSGRQFSNSRSEMNVSTLELGDSALYLCASSLGQGSPYTFGSGTRLTVV.

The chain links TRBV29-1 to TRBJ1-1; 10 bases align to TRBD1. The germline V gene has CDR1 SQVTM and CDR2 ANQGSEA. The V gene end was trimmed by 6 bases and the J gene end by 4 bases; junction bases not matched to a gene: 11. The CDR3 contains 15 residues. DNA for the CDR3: TGCAGCGTGGAGAGTAAGGGACAGGGGACCACTGAAGCTTTCTTT. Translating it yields CSVESKGQGTTEAFF.

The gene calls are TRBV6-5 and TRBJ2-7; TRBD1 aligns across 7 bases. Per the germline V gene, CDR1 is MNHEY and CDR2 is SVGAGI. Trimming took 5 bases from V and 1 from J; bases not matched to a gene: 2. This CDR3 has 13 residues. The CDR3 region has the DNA TGTGCCAGCAGTAAACAGGGGTCCTACGAGCAGTACTTC. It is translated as CASSKQGSYEQYF.

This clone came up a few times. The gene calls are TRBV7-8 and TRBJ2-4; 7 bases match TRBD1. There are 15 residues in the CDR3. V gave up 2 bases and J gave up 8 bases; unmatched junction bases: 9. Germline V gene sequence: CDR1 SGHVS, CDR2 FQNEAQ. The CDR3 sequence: CASSLWSGQGDIQYF. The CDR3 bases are TGTGCCAGCAGCTTATGGAGCGGCCAGGGGGACATTCAGTACTTC. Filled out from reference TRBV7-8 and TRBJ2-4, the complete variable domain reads GAGVSQSPRYKVAKRGQDVALRCDPISGHVSLFWYQQALGQGPEFLTYFQNEAQLDKSGLPSDRFFAERPEGSVSTLKIQRTQQEDSAVYLCASSLWSGQGDIQYFGAGTRLSVL.

The CDR3, as DNA: TGCAGCGTTGAACGGGTCGATGGCTACACCTTC. This gives the protein CSVERVDGYTF. The genes are TRBV29-1 and TRBJ1-2; D uncertain. The CDR3 is made up of 11 amino acids. V was pared by 2 bases and J by 6 bases, with 7 bases between. Germline CDR1 and CDR2: SQVTM and ANQGSEA.

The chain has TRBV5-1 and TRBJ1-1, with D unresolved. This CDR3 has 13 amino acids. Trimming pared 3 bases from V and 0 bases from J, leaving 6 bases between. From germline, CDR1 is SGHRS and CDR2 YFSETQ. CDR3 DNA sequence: TGCGCCAGCAGCTCGCTAATGAACACTGAAGCTTTCTTT. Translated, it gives CASSSLMNTEAFF.

CDR3 loop: CASSPSGGSGYTF. The CDR3, as DNA: TGTGCCAGCAGCCCCAGTGGGGGCAGTGGCTACACCTTC. The chain couples TRBV14 to TRBJ1-2, with D tentatively TRBD1 (6 bases). The CDR3 covers 13 residues. Per germline, CDR1 SGHDN and CDR2 FVKESK. Trimming took 4 bases from V and 7 from J, leaving 13 bases between them.